In this sample, the clone carrying this T cell receptor beta chain turned up many times. Sample-barcoded 5' priming and a J-beta primer mix drove a second PCR of roughly 7 to 11 cycles. TCRdb re-called the 5' RACE reads through MiXCR, storing one row per CDR3 protein. Among 650,000 to 700,000 distinct CDR3 sequences, 32% were seen once, and the ten largest hold 15%. This specimen comes from a study of blood T cells in healthy people across ages. Study as a whole: The capture of about one barcoded beta molecule per two T cells was achieved by template switching.

With 5 bases clipped from V and 4 bases from J, the junction kept 4 bases outside the gene matches. This CDR3 contains 12 residues. The germline V gene encodes CDR1 SQVTM and CDR2 ANQGSEA. V and J are TRBV29-1 and TRBJ1-2; 7 bases fit TRBD1. The sequence derives from an elderly woman in good health. The sample comprised blood. The CDR3 region is CSVRQGGYGYTF. The CDR3 bases are TGCAGCGTTAGACAGGGTGGCTATGGCTACACCTTC.